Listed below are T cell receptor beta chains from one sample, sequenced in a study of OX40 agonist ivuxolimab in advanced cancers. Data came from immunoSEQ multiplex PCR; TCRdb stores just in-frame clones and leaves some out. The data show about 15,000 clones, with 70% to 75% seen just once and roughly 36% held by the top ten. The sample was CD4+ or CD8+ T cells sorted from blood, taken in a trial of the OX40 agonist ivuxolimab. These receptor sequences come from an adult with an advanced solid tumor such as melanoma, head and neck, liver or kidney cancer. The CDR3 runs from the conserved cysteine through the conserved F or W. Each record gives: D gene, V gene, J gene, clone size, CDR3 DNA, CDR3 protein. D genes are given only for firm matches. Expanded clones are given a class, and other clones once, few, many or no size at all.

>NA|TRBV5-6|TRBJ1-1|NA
TGTGCCAGCAGCCTGACAGTGAACACTGAAGCTTTCTTT
CASSLTVNTEAFF
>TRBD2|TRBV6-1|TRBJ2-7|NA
TGTGCCAGCAAGTCCATAGCGGGAGGTTCCGAGCAGTACTTC
CASKSIAGGSEQYF
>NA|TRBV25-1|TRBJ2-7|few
TGTGCCAGCAATGACGGGGTCCTCTCCTACGAGCAGTACTTC
CASNDGVLSYEQYF
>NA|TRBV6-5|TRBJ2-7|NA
TGTGCCAGCAGCGACGGGTACGAGCAGTACTTC
CASSDGYEQYF
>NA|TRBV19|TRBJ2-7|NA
TGTGCCAGTAGTATAGGTTATCAGTACGAGCAGTACTTC
CASSIGYQYEQYF
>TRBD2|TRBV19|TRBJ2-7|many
TGTGCCAGTAGTATCAGACTAGCGGGAGGTAACGAGCAGTACTTC
CASSIRLAGGNEQYF
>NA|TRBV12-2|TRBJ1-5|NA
TGTGCAAGTCACCAGTCGCGGGGGAAAAATCAGCCCCAGCATTTT
CASHQSRGKNQPQHF
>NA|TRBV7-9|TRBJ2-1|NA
TGTGCCAGCACCGTGGACGACTACAATGAGCAGTTCTTC
CASTVDDYNEQFF
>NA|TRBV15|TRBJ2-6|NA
TGTGCCACCAGCAGAGAAAGTACTTCTGGGGCCAACGTCCTGACTTTC
CATSRESTSGANVLTF
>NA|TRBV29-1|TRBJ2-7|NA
TGCAGCGTTGTTTCAGAGATCTACGAGCAGTACTTC
CSVVSEIYEQYF
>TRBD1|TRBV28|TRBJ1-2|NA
TGTGCCAGCAGTCTGCGTTTGCAGGGGGCCGATGGCTACACCTTC
CASSLRLQGADGYTF
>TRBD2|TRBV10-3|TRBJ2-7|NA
TGTGCCAGCCGGCCGGGACTAGATCTGGGCGAGCAGTACTTC
CASRPGLDLGEQYF
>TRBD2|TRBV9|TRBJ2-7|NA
TGTGCCAGCAGCCAAACTAGCGGAGGGTCCTACGAGCAGTACTTC
CASSQTSGGSYEQYF
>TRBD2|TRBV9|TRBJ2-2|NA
TGTGCCAGCAGCGTAGGAGGGACTAGCGGGAGTCGGAACACCGGGGAGCTGTTTTTT
CASSVGGTSGSRNTGELFF
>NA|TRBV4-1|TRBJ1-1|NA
TGCGCCAGCAGCCCGACACTGAACACTGAAGCTTTCTTT
CASSPTLNTEAFF
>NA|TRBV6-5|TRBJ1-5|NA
TGTGCCAGCAGCGACACGAGAAGCAATCAGCCCCAGCATTTT
CASSDTRSNQPQHF
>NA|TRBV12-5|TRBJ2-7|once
TGTGCTAGTGGTCCCTATAACGGGGACGAGCAGTACTTC
CASGPYNGDEQYF
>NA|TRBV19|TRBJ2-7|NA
TGTGCCAGTAGTAGGCCGGGACAGCGGGGCGAGCAGTACTTC
CASSRPGQRGEQYF
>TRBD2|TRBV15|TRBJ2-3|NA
TGTGCCACCAGCAGAGATCGCCTAGCGGGTCAGTCTTTCACAGATACGCAGTATTTT
CATSRDRLAGQSFTDTQYF
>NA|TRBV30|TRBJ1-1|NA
TGTGCCTGGAGTGTGAGTTCGAACACTGAAGCTTTCTTT
CAWSVSSNTEAFF
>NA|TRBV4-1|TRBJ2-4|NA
TGCGCCAGCAGCCAAGATCCCCATTTTAAAAACATTCAGTACTTC
CASSQDPHFKNIQYF
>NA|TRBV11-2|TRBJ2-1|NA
TGTGCCAGCAGCGCGCAGTACAATGAGCAGTTCTTC
CASSAQYNEQFF
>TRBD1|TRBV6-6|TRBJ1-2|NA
TGTGCCAGCAGTCCTGGACAGGGGTCTGGCTACACCTTC
CASSPGQGSGYTF
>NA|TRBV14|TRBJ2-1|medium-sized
TGTGCCAGCAGCACAGGACTGAACCCTAGAGAGCAGTTCTTC
CASSTGLNPREQFF
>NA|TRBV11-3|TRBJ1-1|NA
TGTGCCAGCAGCCTCTTGGGGGGCAGGAACACTGAAGCTTTCTTT
CASSLLGGRNTEAFF
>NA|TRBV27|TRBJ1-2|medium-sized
TGTGCCAGCAGTTTATCATCGGGTGTGGGGAATGGCTACACCTTC
CASSLSSGVGNGYTF
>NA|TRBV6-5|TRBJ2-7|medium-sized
TGTGCCAGCAGTACGCAGACGGTCGGGCAGCAGTACTTC
CASSTQTVGQQYF
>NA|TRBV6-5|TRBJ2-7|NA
TGTGCCAGCAGTTACGGGACAAACTACGAGCAGTACTTC
CASSYGTNYEQYF
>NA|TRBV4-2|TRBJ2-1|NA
TGTGCCAGCAGCCAAGAATGGAGTGGGTATGAGCAGTTCTTC
CASSQEWSGYEQFF
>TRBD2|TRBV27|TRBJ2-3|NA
TGTGCCAGCAGTCCTGGACTAGCCACAGATACGCAGTATTTT
CASSPGLATDTQYF
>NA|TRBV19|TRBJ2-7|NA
TGTGCCAGTAGCCCGGGACACGGAGGCACCTACGAGCAGTACTTC
CASSPGHGGTYEQYF
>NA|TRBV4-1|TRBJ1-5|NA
TGCGCCAGCAGCCAAGAGGTTGAGGGACTGCAATATAGCAATCAGCCCCAGCATTTT
CASSQEVEGLQYSNQPQHF
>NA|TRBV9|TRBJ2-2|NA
TGTGCCAGCAGCCCCTTCAAGGAGGGCGGGTCTGGCGGGGAGCTGTTTTTT
CASSPFKEGGSGGELFF
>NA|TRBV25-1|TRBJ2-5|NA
TGTGCCAGCAGTGAATCGACCCAGTACTTC
CASSESTQYF
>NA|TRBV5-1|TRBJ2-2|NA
TGCGCCAGCAGCCACGAGGGGAGCTACCCCCTACCGAACACCGGGGAGCTGTTTTTT
CASSHEGSYPLPNTGELFF
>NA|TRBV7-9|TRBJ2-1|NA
TGTGCCAGCACGGGGCAGAGCTCCTACAATGAGCAGTTCTTC
CASTGQSSYNEQFF
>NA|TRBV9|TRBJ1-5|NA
TGTGCCAGCAGCGTAGGGGGTATCAATCAGCCCCAGCATTTT
CASSVGGINQPQHF
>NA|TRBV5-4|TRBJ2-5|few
TGTGCCAGCAGCGGCCGGGACCCCGGGACCCAGTACTTC
CASSGRDPGTQYF
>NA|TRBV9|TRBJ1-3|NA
TGTGCCAGCAGCGGACAAGACAGTTACTCTGGAAACACCATATATTTT
CASSGQDSYSGNTIYF
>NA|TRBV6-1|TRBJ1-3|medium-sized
TGTGCCAGCAGTGAAAACCCAACAGGTGGAAACACCATATATTTT
CASSENPTGGNTIYF